This TCR beta chain appears in the sequencing data of a study of CD8 T cells in Susac syndrome (dated by TCRdb to about 2019). Concerning the study at large: Of the Susac syndrome patients who were sequenced, fewer than 10 were in clinical remission while about six had clinically active disease. At blood withdrawal, Susac syndrome patients were either therapy-naive, taking corticosteroids (in some cases with IVIg as well), or taking IVIg alone. Whether CD8+ T cell activation and differentiation in Susac syndrome was antigen driven was tested using repertoire sequencing. Clonality of the CD8+ T cell repertoire was compared between about a dozen healthy donors, approximately 14 Susac syndrome patients and some 15 multiple sclerosis patients.

Details on this clonotype: Its antigen specificity is not known. The record has no base qualities; no much larger clone is one base away.

RNA was extracted using the RNeasy kit, and roughly 0.5 to 1 microgram was reverse transcribed with random hexamers. The immunoSEQ multiplex PCR assay, covering 54 Vbeta and 13 Jbeta segments, was used to amplify TCR beta CDR3 regions. PCR amplification bias was corrected by using a synthetic template baseline for primer optimization and computational correction. The study's own analysis went as follows. Only productive sequences were kept, with reads annotated to V, D and J genes according to IMGT and analyzed in immunoSEQ Analyzer. Clonality was computed as one minus Shannon entropy normalized by log2 of the number of productive unique sequences. For each patient and control, public and private clones were evaluated within the 100 most prevalent clones. Susac-specific clones were defined as absent from healthy and MS cohorts, about 1,000 published viral clones and other ImmuneACCESS disease sequences. The public reads were reprocessed in TCRdb via fastp at Q25 and MiXCR, keeping in-frame beta chains. Rows with one shared CDR3 protein collapse into an entry with the most common genes and DNA. The V and J calls, along with clone size, are taken from TCRdb and not from the paper's own processing. The sample table lists about 120,000 distinct CDR3 sequences, around 96% of them with a count of one. Around 0.2% of the sample is taken by the ten largest.

High-throughput TCR beta sequencing profiled peripheral blood CD8+ and CD4+ T cells from healthy donors, Susac syndrome patients and multiple sclerosis patients. The Susac syndrome patients fulfilled recently defined diagnostic criteria for definite or probable disease. Bulk CD8+ and CD4+ T cells were purified by magnetic negative isolation, while CD8+ TEMRA cells were enriched using FACS. Blood was collected in EDTA tubes and processed within 24 hours, with PBMCs isolated through density gradient centrifugation. PBMCs intended for TCR sequencing were cryopreserved in liquid nitrogen and were subsequently thawed in a 37 degrees C water bath. Purity of sorted or isolated CD4+, CD8+ and CD8+ TEMRA cells was at least 90%. CDR1 and CDR2 were assigned from the germline V gene (reference sequence) as SGHNT and YYREEE. Trimming removed 4 bases from V and 9 bases from J; the gene matches leave 4 bases unexplained. The cysteine opens and the phenylalanine closes a CDR3 of 12 amino acids. The DNA shown is the 36-base CDR3, in frame from base 1.

What the authors observed across the whole study: The number of individuals in the TCR sequencing and HLA analysis was recognized as being relatively small. In the total CD8+ and CD8+ TEMRA repertoires, 15 to 20 and five Susac-specific public clones, respectively, were identified. CD8+ repertoires in Susac syndrome showed clonal expansion, which was highest in CD8+ TEMRA cells and was greater in clinically active patients than in remitting patients.

The V and J segments used are TRBV5-4 and TRBJ1-1; the junction holds 9 bases that match TRBD1. The sample comprised CD8+ T cells from PBMCs. The receptor was isolated from a human donor with Susac syndrome. CDR3 reads: CASSGTGIKAFF. The nucleotide sequence reads as follows: TGTGCCAGCAGCGGGACAGGGATCAAAGCTTTCTTT. Supplemented by the reference TRBV5-4 and TRBJ1-1 proteins around the CDR3, the complete variable domain is ETGVTQSPTHLIKTRGQQVTLRCSSQSGHNTVSWYQQALGQGPQFIFQYYREEENGRGNFPPRFSGLQFPNYSSELNVNALELDDSALYLCASSGTGIKAFFGQGTRLTVV.